One and the same sample provided the 14 T cell receptor beta chains below, sequenced in a study of shared clonotypes between healthy human individuals. Sequencing was performed with immunoSEQ multiplex PCR; in TCRdb, only in-frame clones are kept and a portion is missing. The sample includes about 2 million clones, about 95% of them seen just once. Naive-designated CD8 cells lacked CD45RO, were positively enriched for CCR7, and omitted terminally differentiated effector memory CD45RA+ cells. The material sequenced was naive CD8+ T cells sorted from blood. All receptors derive from a man between 18 and 29 years old in good health.

The genes are TRBV6-5 and TRBJ1-1; D may be TRBD1 (5 bases). The CDR3 has 16 residues. Germline CDR1 MNHEY, CDR2 SVGAGI. Trimming removed 3 bases at V and 0 bases at J, with 14 bases between. The DNA for the CDR3 is TGTGCCAGCAGTTATGGGGCAGCAGCAATGAACACTGAAGCTTTCTTT. This encodes CASSYGAAAMNTEAFF.

The rearrangement joins TRBV7-9 to TRBJ1-2, with a weak D call TRBD1 (5 bases). Germline-derived CDR1 and CDR2 are SEHNR and FQNEAQ (reference sequence). V shed 5 bases and J shed 3 bases, with 19 bases lying between them. The CDR3 has 16 residues. This chain's CDR3 is CASSPPTRLGDYGYTF. The CDR3, as DNA: TGTGCCAGCAGCCCCCCCACACGGCTAGGGGACTATGGCTACACCTTC.

This rearrangement joins TRBV4-3 to TRBJ2-7; D not certain. V was trimmed by 0 bases and J by 6 bases, leaving 18 bases between them. The CDR3 length is 16 residues. Per the germline V gene, CDR1 is LGHNA and CDR2 is YSLEER. The CDR3 bases are TGCGCCAGCAGCCAAGATTCAACAGAAGCCGTAAGCGAGCAGTACTTC. This encodes CASSQDSTEAVSEQYF.

In this sample, this clone turned up once. The chain uses TRBV6-1 and TRBJ2-7, with D maybe TRBD2 (5 bases). Germline CDR1 and CDR2: MNHNS and SASEGT. V was cut by 4 bases and J by 0 bases, with 19 bases left in between. The CDR3 extends over 17 amino acids. The CDR3 sequence is CASSVRGKRQSSYEQYF. CDR3 DNA: TGTGCCAGCAGTGTTCGGGGTAAGCGGCAGAGCTCCTACGAGCAGTACTTC.

The rearrangement joins TRBV5-8 to TRBJ2-5; D uncertain. Germline V gene data show CDR1 as SGHTS and CDR2 as YDEGEE. Trimming shortened V by 0 bases and J by 5 bases, and 5 bases separated the two germline ends. CDR3 length: 12 amino acids. For the CDR3, the DNA is TGTGCCAGCAGCTTGGGTGAGGAGACCCAGTACTTC. Protein product: CASSLGEETQYF.

The CDR3 DNA reads as TGTGCCAGCAGCCAGGACAGAGATAATGAAAAACTGTTTTTT. Amino acids: CASSQDRDNEKLFF. The V call is TRBV7-6, the J call TRBJ1-4; D may be TRBD1 (6 bases). The germline V gene encodes CDR1 SGHVS and CDR2 FNYEAQ. V shed 5 bases and J shed 4 bases, with 11 bases lying between them. This CDR3 spans 14 amino acids.

The V gene is TRBV13, the J gene TRBJ1-6; D remains ambiguous. V lost 6 bases and J lost 8, with 8 bases in between. Germline V lookup: CDR1 PRHDT, CDR2 FYEKMQ (reference sequence). The CDR3 covers 12 residues. The CDR3 DNA is TGTGCCAGCAGTCGGGAGGATTCACCCCTCCACTTT. Encoded protein: CASSREDSPLHF.

The rearrangement uses TRBV9 and TRBJ1-6; tentative D call: TRBD1 (6 bases). The CDR3 loop spans 16 amino acids. The V end was cut by 3 bases, the J end by 6 bases, with 16 bases between. Germline lookup yields CDR1 SGDLS and CDR2 YYNGEE. The CDR3 reads CASSAESTGTNSPLHF. In DNA form, the CDR3 reads TGTGCCAGCAGCGCCGAGTCGACAGGAACTAATTCACCCCTCCACTTT. Full variable domain (missing parts from reference TRBV9 and TRBJ1-6): DSGVTQTPKHLITATGQRVTLRCSPRSGDLSVYWYQQSLDQGLQFLIQYYNGEERAKGNILERFSAQQFPDLHSELNLSSLELGDSALYFCASSAESTGTNSPLHFGNGTRLTVT.

V usage is TRBV6-5 and J usage is TRBJ2-2; D uncertain. CDR3 length equals 13 residues. Germline assignment: CDR1 MNHEY and CDR2 SVGAGI. V was trimmed by 2 bases and J by 13 bases, leaving 14 bases between them. CDR3 sequence: CASSYADTRWLFF. The CDR3 region has the DNA TGTGCCAGCAGTTACGCCGACACCCGATGGCTGTTTTTT.

V and J are TRBV5-6 and TRBJ2-7; TRBD1 might be the D (5 bases). V gave up 0 bases and J gave up 4 bases, with 11 bases separating them. The CDR3 sequence is 14 residues long. Per germline, CDR1 SGHDT and CDR2 YYEEEE. The CDR3 DNA reads as TGTGCCAGCAGCTTGGGGGGCAGCGTTTACGAGCAGTACTTC. It encodes CASSLGGSVYEQYF.

CDR3 residues: CAWGGGVEQFF. The CDR3, as DNA: TGTGCCTGGGGAGGGGGAGTTGAGCAGTTCTTC. The chain has TRBV30 and TRBJ2-1; D tentatively fits TRBD1 or TRBD2 (6 bases each). V dropped 5 bases and J dropped 9 bases, with 11 bases sitting between them. The CDR3 runs 11 residues. Looked up from germline, CDR1 is GTSNPN and CDR2 is SVGIG (reference sequence).

This sequence joins TRBV15 and TRBJ1-3; possible D gene TRBD1, 6 bases. The V and J ends lost 2 bases and 7 bases respectively, with 12 bases between them. This CDR3 has 14 residues. Germline CDR1 is LNHNV and CDR2 is YYDKDF (reference sequence). The CDR3 region is CATSRPGDSNTIYF. CDR3 bases: TGTGCCACCAGCAGACCAGGGGATAGTAACACCATATATTTT.

A remark on this clone: In the same sample, other DNA sequences code for this CDR3. The gene calls are TRBV27 and TRBJ1-1; 10 nucleotides match TRBD1. From germline, CDR1 is MNHEY and CDR2 SMNVEV (reference sequence). V lost 5 bases to trimming and J lost 4 bases; unmatched junction nucleotides: 7. This CDR3 has 15 residues. CDR3 in amino acids: CASSTRDRGLTEAFF. Here the CDR3 DNA reads TGTGCCAGCAGTACCCGGGACAGGGGACTCACTGAAGCTTTCTTT.

This CDR3 is CASSLGGQGLDTQYF. CDR3 coding DNA: TGTGCCAGCAGCTTAGGCGGGCAGGGTTTAGATACGCAGTATTTT. The chain combines TRBV7-9 with TRBJ2-3, with D possibly being TRBD1 or TRBD2 (5 bases each). This CDR3 is built from 15 residues. Germline lookup yields CDR1 SEHNR and CDR2 FQNEAQ (reference sequence). The V and J ends lost 1 base and 5 bases respectively, with 13 bases between them.